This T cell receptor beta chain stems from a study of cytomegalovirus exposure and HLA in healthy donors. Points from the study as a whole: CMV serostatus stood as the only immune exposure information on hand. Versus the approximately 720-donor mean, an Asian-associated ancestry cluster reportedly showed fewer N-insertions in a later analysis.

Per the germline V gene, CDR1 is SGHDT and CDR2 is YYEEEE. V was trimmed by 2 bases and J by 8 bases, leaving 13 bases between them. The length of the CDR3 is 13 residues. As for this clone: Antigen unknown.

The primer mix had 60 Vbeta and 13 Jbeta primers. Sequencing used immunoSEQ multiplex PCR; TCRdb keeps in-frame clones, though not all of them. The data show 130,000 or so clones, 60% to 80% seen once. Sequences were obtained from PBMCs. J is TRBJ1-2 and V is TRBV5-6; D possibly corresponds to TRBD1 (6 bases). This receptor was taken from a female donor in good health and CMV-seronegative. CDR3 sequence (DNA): TGTGCCAGCAGCTTTGGGGCAGGGGTGGGCTACACCTTC. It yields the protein CASSFGAGVGYTF. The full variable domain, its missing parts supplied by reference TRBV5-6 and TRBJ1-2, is DAGVTQSPTHLIKTRGQQVTLRCSPKSGHDTVSWYQQALGQGPQFIFQYYEEEERQRGNFPDRFSGHQFPNYSSELNVNALLLGDSALYLCASSFGAGVGYTFGSGTRLTVV.